Presented here are 23 T cell receptor beta chains from one specimen sequenced in a study of shared clonotypes between healthy human individuals. This table comes from immunoSEQ multiplex PCR, and its TCRdb copy is limited to in-frame clones, with some not included. The table shows about 1 million clones, with around 74% occurring only once. Sequencing was performed on memory CD4+ T cells sorted from blood. Noted subset: CD45RA-negative fraction. These receptors were obtained from a man younger than 35 in good health.

This chain uses TRBV7-9 with TRBJ2-3; TRBD2 agrees at 10 bases. Trimming cost V 5 bases and J 5 bases; bases outside gene matches: 16. Germline V gene lookup returns CDR1 SEHNR and CDR2 FQNEAQ (reference sequence). This CDR3 spans 18 amino acids. The DNA of the CDR3 is TGTGCCAGCAGCCCTCGGGGGGGCGGGACTAGCGCGGGAGATACGCAGTATTTT. Amino acid sequence: CASSPRGGGTSAGDTQYF.

V is TRBV28 and J is TRBJ2-5; TRBD2 is a possible D gene (5 bases). CDR3 size: 14 residues. Trimming left V 7 bases short and J 2 bases short, with 14 bases between. The germline V gene has CDR1 MDHEN and CDR2 SYDVKM. CDR3 protein: CASTRGSRQETQYF. In DNA form, the CDR3 reads TGTGCCAGCACCCGAGGGTCACGACAAGAGACCCAGTACTTC.

The chain is built from TRBV7-8 and TRBJ2-5, with D unresolved. The closer fit of TRBJ2-7 to the DNA end suggests the J call may be wrong. The germline V gene encodes CDR1 SGHVS and CDR2 FQNEAQ. This CDR3 comprises 11 residues. The CDR3 loop is CASSLRDEQYF. Written as DNA, the CDR3 is TGTGCCAGCAGCTTACGTGACGAGCAGTACTTC.

The gene calls are TRBV7-9 and TRBJ1-1, with D possibly being TRBD1 (5 bases). V was cut by 4 bases and J by 7 bases, with 10 bases left in between. Germline-derived CDR1 and CDR2 are SEHNR and FQNEAQ (reference sequence). The CDR3 loop spans 12 amino acids. CDR3: CASSSLGGEAFF. The CDR3 nucleotides are TGTGCCAGCAGCTCCTTGGGGGGTGAAGCTTTCTTT.

This sequence joins TRBV15 and TRBJ1-5; D is unresolved. Trimming took 11 bases from V and 1 from J, leaving 15 bases between them. Germline values: CDR1 LNHNV, CDR2 YYDKDF (reference sequence). CDR3 length: 14 amino acids. DNA of the CDR3: TGTGCCGTTGCGGCGGTTCCGAGCAATCAGCCCCAGCATTTT. It yields the protein CAVAAVPSNQPQHF.

The gene calls are TRBV27 and TRBJ2-3; D is ambiguous. V lost 5 bases, J lost 0 bases, and 12 bases lay in between. Germline-derived CDR1 and CDR2 are MNHEY and SMNVEV (reference sequence). This CDR3 has 15 amino acids. The DNA for the CDR3 is TGTGCCAGCAGTCCTACAGCGCAAAGCACAGATACGCAGTATTTT. It is translated as CASSPTAQSTDTQYF.

J is TRBJ1-4 and V is TRBV14; D is possibly TRBD1 (6 bases). This CDR3 spans 17 amino acids. Germline CDR1 is SGHDN and CDR2 is FVKESK. The V gene lost 1 base and the J gene lost 0 bases, with 12 bases spanning the gap. The CDR3, as DNA: TGTGCCAGCAGCCAAGGCTGGCAGGGGTCAACTAATGAAAAACTGTTTTTT. Translating gives CASSQGWQGSTNEKLFF.

This chain joins TRBV10-3 and TRBJ1-5; weak D call: TRBD1 (5 bases). The CDR3 is 13 residues long. The germline V gene has CDR1 ENHRY and CDR2 SYGVKD. Trimming stripped 5 bases from V and 7 bases from J, with 12 bases between. The CDR3 loop reads CAISWGNGQPQHF. CDR3 DNA sequence: TGTGCCATCAGTTGGGGGAATGGACAGCCCCAGCATTTT.

In this sample, this clone turned up many times. The rearrangement uses TRBV5-1 and TRBJ2-1, with 8 bases matching TRBD1. Losses at the gene ends were 4 bases for V and 12 bases for J; bases not matched to a gene: 3. CDR3 length: 11 amino acids. The germline V gene has CDR1 SGHRS and CDR2 YFSETQ. The CDR3 DNA reads as TGCGCCAGCAGCCCCGACAGGGGGCAGTTCTTC. Encoded protein: CASSPDRGQFF.

With respect to this clone: Other DNA sequences in the same sample also yield this CDR3. This sequence joins TRBV5-1 and TRBJ1-1; a possible D gene is TRBD1 (6 bases). V shed 3 bases and J shed 4 bases, with 13 bases lying between them. Germline CDR1 is SGHRS and CDR2 is YFSETQ. This CDR3 region has 14 residues. The DNA for the CDR3 is TGCGCCAGCAGCTCACAGGGTGGTAGCACTGAAGCTTTCTTT. This translates into CASSSQGGSTEAFF.

The genes are TRBV5-1 and TRBJ2-7; possible D gene TRBD2, 6 bases. Deletions cut 3 bases from V and 1 base from J, with 11 bases between. This CDR3 comprises 14 residues. Germline assignment: CDR1 SGHRS and CDR2 YFSETQ. CDR3 sequence reads: CASSSIAESYEQYF. In nucleotides, the CDR3 is TGCGCCAGCAGCTCTATAGCGGAATCCTACGAGCAGTACTTC.

This chain connects TRBV28 to TRBJ2-7; D not certain. The CDR3 has 12 residues. Per germline, CDR1 MDHEN and CDR2 SYDVKM. The V end was cut by 2 bases, the J end by 7 bases, with 9 bases between. The CDR3 coding sequence is TGTGCCAGCAGTTTAAATGGGCCTGAGCAGTACTTC. Translated: CASSLNGPEQYF.

Note on this clone: This CDR3 is also generated by other DNA sequences in the sample. The J gene is TRBJ2-7, the V gene TRBV18; D possibly corresponds to TRBD1 (6 bases). CDR1 KGHSH and CDR2 LQKENI come from the germline V gene. This CDR3 has 13 residues. The V end was cut by 3 bases, the J end by 2 bases, with 8 bases between. CDR3 coding DNA: TGTGCCAGCTCACCGCAGGGGACCTACGAGCAGTACTTC. Its translation: CASSPQGTYEQYF.

This sequence joins TRBV6-6 and TRBJ2-7; 7 positions match TRBD1. Germline V gives CDR1 MNHNY, CDR2 SVGAGI (reference sequence). There are 14 residues in the CDR3. Trimming removed 6 bases from V and 1 base from J; junction bases left unmatched: 6. The CDR3 region is CASSRGGNSYEQYF. In DNA, the CDR3 is TGTGCCAGCAGCCGAGGGGGCAATTCCTACGAGCAGTACTTC.

The chain recombines TRBV18 with TRBJ2-5; 7 bases fit TRBD2. Per germline, CDR1 KGHSH and CDR2 LQKENI. There are 15 residues in the CDR3. With V trimmed by 1 base and J by 4 bases, 6 bases remained unmatched. DNA for the CDR3: TGTGCCAGCTCACCACAGGGAGGGTTTAGAGAGACCCAGTACTTC. Its protein is CASSPQGGFRETQYF.

The genes are TRBV2 and TRBJ2-1, with TRBD2 matching over 12 bases. The CDR3 totals 14 residues. Germline CDR1 SNHLY, CDR2 FYNNEI. With V trimmed by 10 bases and J by 7 bases, 8 bases remained unmatched. CDR3 in amino acids: CATEGLAGGNEQFF. The CDR3 DNA reads TGTGCCACCGAGGGGCTAGCGGGGGGGAATGAGCAGTTCTTC.

This CDR3 is CASSYSWGTYEQYF. CDR3 nucleotide sequence: TGTGCCAGCAGTTACTCGTGGGGGACGTACGAGCAGTACTTC. The rearrangement links TRBV6-5 to TRBJ2-7; D might be TRBD1 or TRBD2, each matching 5 bases. Per the germline V gene, CDR1 is MNHEY and CDR2 is SVGAGI. V dropped 0 bases and J dropped 4 bases, with 10 bases sitting between them. The CDR3 is 14 residues long.

This clone has a handful of counts. The chain employs TRBV19 and TRBJ1-5; 9 bases align to TRBD1. This CDR3 spans 14 amino acids. V lost 8 bases, J lost 4 bases, and 6 bases stayed unmatched. The germline V gene encodes CDR1 LNHDA and CDR2 SQIVND (reference sequence). The CDR3 sequence is CASWGGQGNQPQHF. CDR3 DNA: TGTGCCAGTTGGGGGGGACAGGGAAATCAGCCCCAGCATTTT.

This clone was picked up one time. This sequence joins TRBV29-1 and TRBJ1-5; D is perhaps TRBD1 (5 bases). Germline CDR1 reads SQVTM; CDR2 reads ANQGSEA. V dropped 6 bases and J dropped 9 bases, with 18 bases sitting between them. The CDR3 length is 13 residues. CDR3 amino acids: CSVQAGGDSPQHF. CDR3 sequence (DNA): TGCAGCGTCCAAGCGGGTGGGGACTCGCCCCAGCATTTT.

The J gene is TRBJ2-5, the V gene TRBV5-4, with D perhaps matching TRBD2 (6 bases). Trimming stripped 4 bases from V and 0 bases from J, with 13 bases between. CDR3 length equals 15 residues. Per germline, CDR1 SGHNT and CDR2 YYREEE (reference sequence). The CDR3 here is CASSTDGGNQETQYF. In DNA form, the CDR3 reads TGTGCCAGCAGCACTGACGGGGGTAACCAAGAGACCCAGTACTTC.

J is TRBJ1-1 and V is TRBV6-5; TRBD1 aligns across 8 bases. V was clipped by 3 bases and J by 6 bases; unmatched bases: 6. This CDR3 is built from 14 residues. The germline V gene encodes CDR1 MNHEY and CDR2 SVGAGI. CDR3 DNA: TGTGCCAGCAGTTATGGACAGGGCCACGCTGAAGCTTTCTTT. Protein sequence: CASSYGQGHAEAFF.

V is TRBV7-2 and J is TRBJ2-3, with D unresolved. The CDR3 extends over 16 amino acids. The germline V gene has CDR1 SGHTA and CDR2 FQGNSA. The V and J ends lost 3 bases and 3 bases respectively, with 16 bases between them. The CDR3: CASSFPGGPRTDTQYF. In DNA form, the CDR3 reads TGTGCCAGCAGCTTTCCGGGCGGCCCTCGGACAGATACGCAGTATTTT.

This chain links TRBV7-9 with TRBJ2-2, with TRBD2 identical over 7 bases. J lost 0 bases, V lost 6 bases, and 7 bases had no gene match. The CDR3 contains 16 residues. From germline, CDR1 is SEHNR and CDR2 FQNEAQ (reference sequence). CDR3 nucleotides: TGTGCCAGCAGTTGGCGGGACTACGCGAACACCGGGGAGCTGTTTTTT. It translates to CASSWRDYANTGELFF.